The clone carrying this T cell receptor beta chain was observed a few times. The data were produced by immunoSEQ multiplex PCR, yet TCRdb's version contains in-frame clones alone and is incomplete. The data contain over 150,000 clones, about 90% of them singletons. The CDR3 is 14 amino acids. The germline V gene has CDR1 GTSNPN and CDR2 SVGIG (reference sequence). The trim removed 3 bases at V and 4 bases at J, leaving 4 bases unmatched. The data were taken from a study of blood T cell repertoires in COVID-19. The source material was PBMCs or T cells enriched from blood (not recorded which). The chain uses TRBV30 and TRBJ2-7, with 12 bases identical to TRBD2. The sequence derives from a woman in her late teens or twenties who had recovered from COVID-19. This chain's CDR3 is CAWSLAGGPYEQYF. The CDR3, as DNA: TGTGCCTGGAGCCTAGCGGGAGGGCCGTACGAGCAGTACTTC.